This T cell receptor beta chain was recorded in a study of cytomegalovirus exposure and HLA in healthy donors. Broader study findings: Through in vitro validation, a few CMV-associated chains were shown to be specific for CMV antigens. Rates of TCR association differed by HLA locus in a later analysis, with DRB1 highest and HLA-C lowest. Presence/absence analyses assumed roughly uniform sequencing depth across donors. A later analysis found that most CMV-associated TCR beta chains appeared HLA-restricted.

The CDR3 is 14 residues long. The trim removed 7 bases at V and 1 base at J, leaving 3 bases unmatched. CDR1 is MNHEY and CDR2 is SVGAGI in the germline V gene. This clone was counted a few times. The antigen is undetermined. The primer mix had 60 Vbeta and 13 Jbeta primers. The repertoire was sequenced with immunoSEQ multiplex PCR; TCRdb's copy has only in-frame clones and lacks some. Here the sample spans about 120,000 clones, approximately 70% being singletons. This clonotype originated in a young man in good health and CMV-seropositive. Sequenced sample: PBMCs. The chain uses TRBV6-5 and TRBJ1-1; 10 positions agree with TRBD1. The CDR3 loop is CASTWDRGNTEAFF. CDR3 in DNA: TGTGCCAGCACCTGGGACAGGGGGAACACTGAAGCTTTCTTT.